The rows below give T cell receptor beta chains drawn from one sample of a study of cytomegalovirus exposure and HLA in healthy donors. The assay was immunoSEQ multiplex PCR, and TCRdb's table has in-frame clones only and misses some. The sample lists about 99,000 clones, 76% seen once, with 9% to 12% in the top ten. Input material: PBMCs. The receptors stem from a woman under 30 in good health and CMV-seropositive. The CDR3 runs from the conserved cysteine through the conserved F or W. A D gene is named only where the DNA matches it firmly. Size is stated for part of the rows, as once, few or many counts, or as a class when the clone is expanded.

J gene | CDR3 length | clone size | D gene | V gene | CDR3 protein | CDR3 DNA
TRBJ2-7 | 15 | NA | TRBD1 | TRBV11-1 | CASSLGTGPTYEQYF | TGTGCCAGCAGCTTAGGGACAGGCCCCACCTACGAGCAGTACTTC
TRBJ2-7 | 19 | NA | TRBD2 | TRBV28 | CASSSRKGLAGKLIYEQYF | TGTGCCAGCAGTTCAAGAAAGGGACTAGCGGGAAAGCTGATCTACGAGCAGTACTTC
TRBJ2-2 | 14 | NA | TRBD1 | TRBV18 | CASSPRTGSGELFF | TGTGCCAGCTCACCAAGGACAGGGTCCGGGGAGCTGTTTTTT
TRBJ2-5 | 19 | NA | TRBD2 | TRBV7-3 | CASSAGLAGGTKQGETQYF | TGTGCCAGCAGCGCAGGACTAGCGGGGGGCACAAAGCAGGGAGAGACCCAGTACTTC
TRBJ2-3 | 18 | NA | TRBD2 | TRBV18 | CASSPGRLARTSTDTQYF | TGTGCCAGCTCACCCGGACGACTAGCAAGAACTAGCACAGATACGCAGTATTTT
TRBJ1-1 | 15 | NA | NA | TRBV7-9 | CASSSTRISGTEAFF | TGTGCCAGCAGCTCCACTCGAATCAGCGGCACTGAAGCTTTCTTT
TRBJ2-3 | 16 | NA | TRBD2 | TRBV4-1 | CASSQELAGVADTQYF | TGCGCCAGCAGCCAAGAGTTGGCGGGGGTAGCAGATACGCAGTATTTT
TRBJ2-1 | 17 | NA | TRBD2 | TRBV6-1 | CASSEVLTSGSGNEQFF | TGTGCCAGCAGTGAAGTGTTGACTAGCGGGAGTGGGAATGAGCAGTTCTTC
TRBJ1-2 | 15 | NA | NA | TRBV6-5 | CASSYSGRGNYGYTF | TGTGCCAGCAGTTACTCAGGCAGGGGTAACTATGGCTACACCTTC
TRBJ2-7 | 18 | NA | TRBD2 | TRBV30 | CAWSPTSGTIISSYEQYF | TGTGCCTGGAGTCCGACTAGCGGAACTATTATTAGCTCCTACGAGCAGTACTTC
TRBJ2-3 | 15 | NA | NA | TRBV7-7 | CASSLRRGSTDTQYF | TGTGCTAGCAGCTTAAGGCGGGGTAGCACAGATACGCAGTATTTT
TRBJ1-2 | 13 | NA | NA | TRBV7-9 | CASSLVRQRNYTF | TGTGCCAGCAGCTTAGTCCGACAGAGAAACTACACCTTC
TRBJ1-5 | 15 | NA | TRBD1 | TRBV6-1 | CASSEGTGGRQPQHF | TGTGCCAGCAGTGAAGGAACAGGGGGCAGGCAGCCCCAGCATTTT
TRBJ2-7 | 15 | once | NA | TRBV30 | CAWSVKDSSAHEQYF | TGTGCCTGGAGCGTGAAGGACTCCTCCGCCCACGAGCAGTACTTC
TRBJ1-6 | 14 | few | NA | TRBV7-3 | CASSLVPDNSPLHF | TGTGCCAGCAGCTTAGTTCCTGATAATTCACCCCTCCACTTT
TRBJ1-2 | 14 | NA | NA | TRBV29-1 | CSVGLGQGNYGYTF | TGCAGCGTCGGGTTGGGGCAGGGAAACTATGGCTACACCTTC
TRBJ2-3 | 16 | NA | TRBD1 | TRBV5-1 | CASSPQGQGRTDTQYF | TGCGCCAGCAGCCCCCAGGGACAGGGTCGCACAGATACGCAGTATTTT
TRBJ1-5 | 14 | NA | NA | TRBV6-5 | CASSRAGGNQPQHF | TGTGCCAGCAGTCGGGCGGGGGGAAATCAGCCCCAGCATTTT
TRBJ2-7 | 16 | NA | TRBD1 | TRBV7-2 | CASTLGGNTHSYEQYF | TGTGCCAGCACCTTAGGGGGCAACACTCACTCCTACGAGCAGTACTTC
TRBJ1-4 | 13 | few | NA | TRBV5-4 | CASARTSNEKLFF | TGTGCCAGCGCCCGAACTTCTAATGAAAAACTGTTTTTT
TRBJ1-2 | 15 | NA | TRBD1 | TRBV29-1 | CSVDHGAGGFYGYTF | TGCAGCGTGGACCACGGGGCAGGGGGTTTCTATGGCTACACCTTC
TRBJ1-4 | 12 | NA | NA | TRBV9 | CASSVVGEELFF | TGTGCCAGCAGCGTAGTGGGAGAGGAACTGTTTTTT
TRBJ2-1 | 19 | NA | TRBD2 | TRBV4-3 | CASSPRDYYSPSSYNEQFF | TGCGCCAGCAGCCCCCGGGACTATTACTCACCTAGCTCCTACAATGAGCAGTTCTTC
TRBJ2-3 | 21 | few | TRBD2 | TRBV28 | CASSFPPDSRLAGGFTDTQYF | TGTGCCAGCAGTTTCCCCCCTGACAGTAGACTAGCGGGAGGCTTCACAGATACGCAGTATTTT
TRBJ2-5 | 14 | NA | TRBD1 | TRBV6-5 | CASSTGTGRETQYF | TGTGCCAGCAGTACCGGGACAGGGCGGGAGACCCAGTACTTC
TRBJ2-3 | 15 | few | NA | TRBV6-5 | CASTTRAGLQRTQYF | TGTGCCAGCACCACACGAGCGGGCCTCCAACGTACGCAGTATTTT
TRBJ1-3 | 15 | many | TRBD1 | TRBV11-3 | CASSPGQGPGNTIYF | TGTGCCAGCAGCCCGGGACAGGGACCTGGAAACACCATATATTTT
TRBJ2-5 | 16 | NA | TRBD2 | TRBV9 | CASSAPGTSGQETQYF | TGTGCCAGCAGCGCACCCGGGACTAGCGGACAAGAGACCCAGTACTTC
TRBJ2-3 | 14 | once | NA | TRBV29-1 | CSVDQGPGTDTQYF | TGCAGCGTTGACCAGGGGCCGGGGACAGATACGCAGTATTTT
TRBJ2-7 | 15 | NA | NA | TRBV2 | CASSQVAEFSYEQYF | TGTGCCAGCAGTCAAGTAGCGGAGTTCTCCTACGAGCAGTACTTC
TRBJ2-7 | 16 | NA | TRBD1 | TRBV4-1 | CASSQAHWDRRDEQYF | TGCGCCAGCAGCCAAGCACACTGGGACAGGAGGGACGAGCAGTACTTC
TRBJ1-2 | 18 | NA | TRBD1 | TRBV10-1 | CASSADRPYRSLYYGYTF | TGCGCCAGCAGCGCGGACAGGCCCTATAGGTCCCTATACTATGGCTACACCTTC
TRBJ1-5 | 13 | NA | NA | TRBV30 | CAWSDRSNQPQHF | TGTGCCTGGAGTGACAGGTCGAATCAGCCCCAGCATTTT
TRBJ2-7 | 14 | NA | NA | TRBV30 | CAWSVTPSSYEQYF | TGTGCCTGGAGTGTAACCCCGAGCTCCTACGAGCAGTACTTC
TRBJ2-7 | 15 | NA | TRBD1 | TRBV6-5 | CASSRTGYNRDEQYF | TGTGCCAGCAGTAGGACAGGGTATAATAGGGACGAGCAGTACTTC
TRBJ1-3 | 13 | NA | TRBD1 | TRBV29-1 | CSVGDSAGNTIYF | TGCAGCGTTGGGGACAGTGCTGGAAACACCATATATTTT